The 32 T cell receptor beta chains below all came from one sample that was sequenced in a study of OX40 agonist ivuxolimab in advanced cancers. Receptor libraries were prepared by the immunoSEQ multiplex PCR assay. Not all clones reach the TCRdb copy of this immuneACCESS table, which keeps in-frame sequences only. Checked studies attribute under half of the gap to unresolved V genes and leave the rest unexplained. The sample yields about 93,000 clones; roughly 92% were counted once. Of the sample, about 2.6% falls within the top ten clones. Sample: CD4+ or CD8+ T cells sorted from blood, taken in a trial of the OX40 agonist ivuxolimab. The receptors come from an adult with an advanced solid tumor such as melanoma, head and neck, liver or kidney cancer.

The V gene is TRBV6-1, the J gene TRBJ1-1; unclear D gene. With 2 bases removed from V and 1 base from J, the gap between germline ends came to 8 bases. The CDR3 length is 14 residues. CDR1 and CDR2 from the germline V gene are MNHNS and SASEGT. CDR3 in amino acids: CASSEWAGNTEAFF. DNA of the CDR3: TGTGCCAGCAGTGAATGGGCGGGGAACACTGAAGCTTTCTTT.

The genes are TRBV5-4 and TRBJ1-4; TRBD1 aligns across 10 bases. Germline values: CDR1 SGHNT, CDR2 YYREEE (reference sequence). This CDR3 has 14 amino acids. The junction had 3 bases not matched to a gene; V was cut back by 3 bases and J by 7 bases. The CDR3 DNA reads TGTGCCAGCAGCTGGGACAGGGGCAGTGAAAAACTGTTTTTT. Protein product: CASSWDRGSEKLFF.

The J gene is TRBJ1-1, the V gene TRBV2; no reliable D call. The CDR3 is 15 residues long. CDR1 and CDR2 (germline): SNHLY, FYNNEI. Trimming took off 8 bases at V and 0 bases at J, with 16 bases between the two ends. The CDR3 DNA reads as TGTGCCAGCGGGGAAAGGGTGAGCGTGAACACTGAAGCTTTCTTT. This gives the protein CASGERVSVNTEAFF. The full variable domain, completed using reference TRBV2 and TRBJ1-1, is EPEVTQTPSHQVTQMGQEVILRCVPISNHLYFYWYRQILGQKVEFLVSFYNNEISEKSEIFDDQFSVERPDGSNFTLKIRSTKLEDSAMYFCASGERVSVNTEAFFGQGTRLTVV.

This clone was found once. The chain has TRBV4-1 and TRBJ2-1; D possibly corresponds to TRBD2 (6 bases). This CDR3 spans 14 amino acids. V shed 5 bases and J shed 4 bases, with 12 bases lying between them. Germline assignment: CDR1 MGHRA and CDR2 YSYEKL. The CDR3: CASSDYREYNEQFF. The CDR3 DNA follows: TGCGCCAGCAGCGACTACCGGGAGTACAATGAGCAGTTCTTC.

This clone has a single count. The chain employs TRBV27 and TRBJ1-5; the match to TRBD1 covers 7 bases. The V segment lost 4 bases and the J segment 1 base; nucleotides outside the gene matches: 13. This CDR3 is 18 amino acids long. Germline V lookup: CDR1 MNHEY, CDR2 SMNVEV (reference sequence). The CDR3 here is CASSSLPPGQRSNQPQHF. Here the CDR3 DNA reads TGTGCCAGCAGTTCTTTACCTCCGGGACAGCGGAGCAATCAGCCCCAGCATTTT.

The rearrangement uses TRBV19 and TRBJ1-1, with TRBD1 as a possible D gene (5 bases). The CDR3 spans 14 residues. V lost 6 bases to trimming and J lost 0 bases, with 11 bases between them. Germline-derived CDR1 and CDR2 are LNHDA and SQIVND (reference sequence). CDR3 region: CASSNGGMNTEAFF. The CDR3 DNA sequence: TGTGCCAGTAGCAATGGGGGGATGAACACTGAAGCTTTCTTT.

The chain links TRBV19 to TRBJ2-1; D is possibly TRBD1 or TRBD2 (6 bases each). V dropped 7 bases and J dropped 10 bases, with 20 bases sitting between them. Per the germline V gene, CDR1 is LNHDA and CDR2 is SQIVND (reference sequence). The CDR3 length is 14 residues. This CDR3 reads CASMVGGAAGEQFF. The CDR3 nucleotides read TGTGCCAGTATGGTCGGGGGCGCGGCAGGCGAGCAGTTCTTC.

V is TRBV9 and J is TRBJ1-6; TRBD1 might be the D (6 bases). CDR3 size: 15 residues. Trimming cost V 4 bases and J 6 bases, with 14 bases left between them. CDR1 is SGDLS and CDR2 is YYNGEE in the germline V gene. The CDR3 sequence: CASSISTGTNSPLHF. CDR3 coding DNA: TGTGCCAGCAGCATATCAACAGGGACTAATTCACCCCTCCACTTT.

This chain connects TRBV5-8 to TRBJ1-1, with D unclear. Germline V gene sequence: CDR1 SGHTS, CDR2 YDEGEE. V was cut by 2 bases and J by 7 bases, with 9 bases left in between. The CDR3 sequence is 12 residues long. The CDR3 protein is CASSFGRGEAFF. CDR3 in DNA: TGTGCCAGCAGCTTCGGTAGAGGTGAAGCTTTCTTT.

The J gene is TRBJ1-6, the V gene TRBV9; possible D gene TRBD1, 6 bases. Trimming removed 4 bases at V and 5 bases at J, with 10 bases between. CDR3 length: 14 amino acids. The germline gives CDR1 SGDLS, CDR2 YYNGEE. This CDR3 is CASSPGADNSPLHF. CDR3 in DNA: TGTGCCAGCAGCCCGGGGGCCGATAATTCACCCCTCCACTTT.

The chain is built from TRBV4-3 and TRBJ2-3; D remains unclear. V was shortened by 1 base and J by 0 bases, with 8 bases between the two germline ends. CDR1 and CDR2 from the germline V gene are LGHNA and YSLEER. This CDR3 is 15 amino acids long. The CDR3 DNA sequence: TGCGCCAGCAGCCAAGTTCATCTAAGCACAGATACGCAGTATTTT. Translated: CASSQVHLSTDTQYF.

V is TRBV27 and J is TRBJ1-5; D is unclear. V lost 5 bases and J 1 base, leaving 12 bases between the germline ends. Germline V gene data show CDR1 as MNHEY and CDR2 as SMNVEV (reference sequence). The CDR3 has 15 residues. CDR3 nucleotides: TGTGCCAGCAGTGAGATAGGGAAGAGCAATCAGCCCCAGCATTTT. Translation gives CASSEIGKSNQPQHF.

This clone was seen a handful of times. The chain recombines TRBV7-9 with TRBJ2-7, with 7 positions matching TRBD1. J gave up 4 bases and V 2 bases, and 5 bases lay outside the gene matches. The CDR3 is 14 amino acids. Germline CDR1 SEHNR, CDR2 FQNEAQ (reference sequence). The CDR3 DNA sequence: TGTGCCAGCAGCTTAACGGGACAGCCTTACGAGCAGTACTTC. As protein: CASSLTGQPYEQYF.

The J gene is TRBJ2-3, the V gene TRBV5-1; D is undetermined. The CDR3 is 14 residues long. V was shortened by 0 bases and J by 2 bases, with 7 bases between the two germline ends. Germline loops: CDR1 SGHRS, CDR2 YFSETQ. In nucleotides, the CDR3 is TGCGCCAGCAGCTTGGCACTCAACACAGATACGCAGTATTTT. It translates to CASSLALNTDTQYF.

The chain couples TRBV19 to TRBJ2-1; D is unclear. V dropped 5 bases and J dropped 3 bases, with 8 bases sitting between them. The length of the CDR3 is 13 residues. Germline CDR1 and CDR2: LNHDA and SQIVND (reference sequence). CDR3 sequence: CASSAKHYNEQFF. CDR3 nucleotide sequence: TGTGCCAGTAGTGCGAAGCACTACAATGAGCAGTTCTTC.

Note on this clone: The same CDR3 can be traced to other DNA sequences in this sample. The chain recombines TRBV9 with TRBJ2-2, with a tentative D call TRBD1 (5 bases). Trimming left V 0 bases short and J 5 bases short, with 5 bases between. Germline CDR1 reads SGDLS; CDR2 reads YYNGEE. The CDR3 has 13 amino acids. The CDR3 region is CASSVEGTGELFF. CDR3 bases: TGTGCCAGCAGCGTAGAGGGGACCGGGGAGCTGTTTTTT.

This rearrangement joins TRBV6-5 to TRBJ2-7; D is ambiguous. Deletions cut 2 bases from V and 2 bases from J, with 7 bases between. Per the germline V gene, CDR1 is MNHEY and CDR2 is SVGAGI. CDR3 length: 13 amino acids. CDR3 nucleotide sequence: TGTGCCAGCAGTTACGGTCTTACCTACGAGCAGTACTTC. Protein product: CASSYGLTYEQYF.

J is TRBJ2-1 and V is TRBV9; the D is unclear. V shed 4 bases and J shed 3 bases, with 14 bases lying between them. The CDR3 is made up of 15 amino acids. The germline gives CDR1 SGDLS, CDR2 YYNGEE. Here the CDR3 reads CASSTAPADYNEQFF. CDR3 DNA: TGTGCCAGCAGCACGGCCCCTGCCGACTACAATGAGCAGTTCTTC.

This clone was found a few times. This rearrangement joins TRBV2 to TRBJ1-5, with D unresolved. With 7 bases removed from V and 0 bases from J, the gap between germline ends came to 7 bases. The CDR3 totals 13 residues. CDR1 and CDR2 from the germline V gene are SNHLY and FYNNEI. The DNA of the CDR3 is TGTGCCAGCACGGCAGATAGCAATCAGCCCCAGCATTTT. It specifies CASTADSNQPQHF.

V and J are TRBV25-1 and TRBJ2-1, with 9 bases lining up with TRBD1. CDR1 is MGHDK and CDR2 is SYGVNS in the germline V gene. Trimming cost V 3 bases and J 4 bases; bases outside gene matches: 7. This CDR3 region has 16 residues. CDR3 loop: CASSDGQGQSYNEQFF. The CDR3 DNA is TGTGCCAGCAGTGATGGACAGGGGCAATCGTACAATGAGCAGTTCTTC.

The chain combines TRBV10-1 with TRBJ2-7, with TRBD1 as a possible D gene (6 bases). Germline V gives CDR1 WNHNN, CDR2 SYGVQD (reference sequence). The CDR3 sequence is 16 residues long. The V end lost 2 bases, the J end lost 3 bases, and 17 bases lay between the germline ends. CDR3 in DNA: TGCGCCAGCAGTGAGGTCGGGCAGGGGATCTTCTACGAGCAGTACTTC. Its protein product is CASSEVGQGIFYEQYF.

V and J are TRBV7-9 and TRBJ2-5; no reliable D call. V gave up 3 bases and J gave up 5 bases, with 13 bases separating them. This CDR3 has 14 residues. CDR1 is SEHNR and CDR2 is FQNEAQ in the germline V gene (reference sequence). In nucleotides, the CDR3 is TGTGCCAGCAGCTTCGGGTGGGGATGGGAGACCCAGTACTTC. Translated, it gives CASSFGWGWETQYF.

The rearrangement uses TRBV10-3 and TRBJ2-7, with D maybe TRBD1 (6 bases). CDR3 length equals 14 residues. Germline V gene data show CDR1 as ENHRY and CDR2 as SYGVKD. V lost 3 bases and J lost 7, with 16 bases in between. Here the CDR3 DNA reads TGTGCCATCAGTGATCGAGGGGGATCCGGGGAGCAGTACTTC. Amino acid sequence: CAISDRGGSGEQYF.

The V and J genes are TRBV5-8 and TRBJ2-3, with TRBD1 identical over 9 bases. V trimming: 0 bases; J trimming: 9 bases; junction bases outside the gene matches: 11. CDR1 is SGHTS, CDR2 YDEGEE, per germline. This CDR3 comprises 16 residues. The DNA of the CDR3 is TGTGCCAGCAGCTTGGAAGCGGGGACAGGGTCGTCGACGCAGTATTTT. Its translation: CASSLEAGTGSSTQYF. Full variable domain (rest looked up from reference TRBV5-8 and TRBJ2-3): EAGVTQSPTHLIKTRGQQATLRCSPISGHTSVYWYQQALGLGLQFLLWYDEGEERNRGNFPPRFSGRQFPNYSSELNVNALELEDSALYLCASSLEAGTGSSTQYFGPGTRLTVL.

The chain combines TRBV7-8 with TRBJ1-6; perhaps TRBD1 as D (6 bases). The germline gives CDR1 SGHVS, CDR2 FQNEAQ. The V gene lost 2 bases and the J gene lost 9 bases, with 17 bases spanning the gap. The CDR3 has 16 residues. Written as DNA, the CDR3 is TGTGCCAGCAGCTTATTTCGGGGGGGCGCGGGTTCACCCCTCCACTTT. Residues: CASSLFRGGAGSPLHF.

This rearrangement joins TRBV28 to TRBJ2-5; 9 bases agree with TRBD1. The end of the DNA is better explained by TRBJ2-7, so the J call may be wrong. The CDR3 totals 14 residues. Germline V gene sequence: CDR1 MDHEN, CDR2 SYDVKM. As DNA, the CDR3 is TGTGCCACCTTATCCCGGGACAGGGTAGACGAGCAGTACTTC. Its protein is CATLSRDRVDEQYF.

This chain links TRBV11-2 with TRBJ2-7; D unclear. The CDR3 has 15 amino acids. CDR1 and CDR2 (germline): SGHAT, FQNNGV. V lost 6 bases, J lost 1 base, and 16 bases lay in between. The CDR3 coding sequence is TGTGCCAGCAGTCCATCCCAGTCCCCTTCCTACGAGCAGTACTTC. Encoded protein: CASSPSQSPSYEQYF.

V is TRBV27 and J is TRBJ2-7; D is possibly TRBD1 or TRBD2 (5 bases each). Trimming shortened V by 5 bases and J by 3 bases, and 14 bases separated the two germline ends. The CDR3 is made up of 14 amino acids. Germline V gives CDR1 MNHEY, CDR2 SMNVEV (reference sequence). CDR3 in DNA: TGTGCCAGCAGTACCCGGGACGGACACTACGAGCAGTACTTC. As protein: CASSTRDGHYEQYF.

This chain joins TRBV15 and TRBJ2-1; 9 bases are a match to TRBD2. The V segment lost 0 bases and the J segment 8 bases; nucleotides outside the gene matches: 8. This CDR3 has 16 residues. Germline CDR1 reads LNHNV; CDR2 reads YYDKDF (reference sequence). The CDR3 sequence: CATSREGVAGDDEQFF. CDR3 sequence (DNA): TGTGCCACCAGCAGAGAGGGGGTAGCGGGAGATGATGAGCAGTTCTTC.

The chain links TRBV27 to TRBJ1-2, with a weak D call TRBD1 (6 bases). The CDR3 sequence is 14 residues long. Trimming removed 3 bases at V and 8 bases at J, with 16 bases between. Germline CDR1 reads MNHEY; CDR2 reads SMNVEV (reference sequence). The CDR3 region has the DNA TGTGCCAGCAGTTTCGGGGGGGGGCGGCGGGGCTACACCTTC. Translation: CASSFGGGRRGYTF.

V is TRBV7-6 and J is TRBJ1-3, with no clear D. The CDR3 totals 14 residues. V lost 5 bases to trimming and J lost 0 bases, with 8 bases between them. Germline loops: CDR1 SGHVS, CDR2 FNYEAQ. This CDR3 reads CASSPWDSGNTIYF. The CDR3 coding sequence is TGTGCCAGCAGCCCGTGGGACTCTGGAAACACCATATATTTT.

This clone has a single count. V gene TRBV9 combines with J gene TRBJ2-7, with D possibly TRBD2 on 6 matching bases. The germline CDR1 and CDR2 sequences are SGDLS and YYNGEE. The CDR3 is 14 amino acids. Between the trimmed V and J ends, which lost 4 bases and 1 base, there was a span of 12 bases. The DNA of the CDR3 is TGTGCCAGCAGCCCCGCGGGGTTATCCTACGAGCAGTACTTC. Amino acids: CASSPAGLSYEQYF.